The 26 T cell receptor beta chains below were found in one sample sequenced in a study of Ad26.COV2.S vaccination and SARS-CoV-2 variants. Clones were sequenced by immunoSEQ multiplex PCR, and TCRdb holds only the in-frame ones, with some missing. The data contain fewer than 500,000 clones, nearly 90% of them singletons. Noted treatment: about 20 received Ad26.COV2.S at low or high dose, single or two shots; 5 received placebo; per-sample allocation not given. Samples were taken on day 63 after the first vaccine or placebo injection. The starting material was peripheral blood, obtained in a trial of Ad26.COV2.S vaccine versus placebo. The origin of the receptors is a person aged 18-60 years who received the Ad26.COV2.S COVID-19 vaccine or a placebo.

The V call is TRBV9, the J call TRBJ2-1; D gene ambiguous. Germline V gene sequence: CDR1 SGDLS, CDR2 YYNGEE. Trimming stripped 4 bases from V and 10 bases from J, with 9 bases between. The CDR3 is 11 amino acids. The CDR3 DNA reads TGTGCCAGCAGCCCCGGTTGGGAGCAGTTCTTC. Residues: CASSPGWEQFF. Full variable domain (rest looked up from reference TRBV9 and TRBJ2-1): DSGVTQTPKHLITATGQRVTLRCSPRSGDLSVYWYQQSLDQGLQFLIQYYNGEERAKGNILERFSAQQFPDLHSELNLSSLELGDSALYFCASSPGWEQFFGPGTRLTVL.

The rearrangement joins TRBV18 to TRBJ1-2; 10 nucleotides line up with TRBD1. V shed 4 bases and J 2 bases; nucleotides not matched to a gene: 4. Germline assignment: CDR1 KGHSH and CDR2 LQKENI. This CDR3 has 15 residues. CDR3 sequence: CASSRSTGGNYGYTF. The CDR3 DNA reads as TGTGCCAGCTCACGCTCGACAGGGGGCAACTATGGCTACACCTTC.

The chain employs TRBV5-1 and TRBJ1-6; D remains unclear. Trimming cost V 0 bases and J 3 bases, with 7 bases left between them. The length of the CDR3 is 15 residues. CDR1 SGHRS and CDR2 YFSETQ come from the germline V gene. CDR3 in DNA: TGCGCCAGCAGCTTGGGCGGAGTCTATAATTCACCCCTCCACTTT. As protein: CASSLGGVYNSPLHF.

The J gene is TRBJ2-5, the V gene TRBV24-1; D uncertain. This CDR3 region has 16 residues. Per the germline V gene, CDR1 is KGHDR and CDR2 is SFDVKD. V was trimmed by 2 bases and J by 1 base, leaving 13 bases between them. Written as DNA, the CDR3 is TGTGCCACCAGTGATTCCGGACCTGTGGTCCAAGAGACCCAGTACTTC. Translated: CATSDSGPVVQETQYF.

The chain is built from TRBV5-1 and TRBJ1-2, with 10 nucleotides matching TRBD1. This CDR3 has 15 amino acids. The V segment lost 0 bases and the J segment 7 bases; nucleotides outside the gene matches: 6. The germline CDR1 and CDR2 sequences are SGHRS and YFSETQ. The CDR3 protein is CASSLDIGQGVGYTF. For the CDR3, the DNA is TGCGCCAGCAGCTTGGATATCGGACAGGGGGTTGGCTACACCTTC.

The chain joins TRBV7-9 to TRBJ2-7, with D hard to call. The CDR3 loop spans 15 amino acids. Trimming left V 0 bases short and J 5 bases short, with 14 bases between. Germline CDR1 and CDR2: SEHNR and FQNEAQ (reference sequence). The CDR3 loop is CASSLAALTWDEQYF. CDR3 sequence (DNA): TGTGCCAGCAGCTTAGCCGCCCTTACTTGGGACGAGCAGTACTTC.

The chain is built from TRBV9 and TRBJ1-6, with D tentatively TRBD1 (5 bases). The V gene lost 3 bases and the J gene lost 7 bases, with 14 bases spanning the gap. CDR3 length equals 15 residues. The germline V gene has CDR1 SGDLS and CDR2 YYNGEE. This chain's CDR3 is CASSDRRQGNSPLHF. The CDR3 bases are TGTGCCAGCAGCGACCGGCGGCAGGGCAATTCACCCCTCCACTTT.

The rearrangement joins TRBV28 to TRBJ1-2; 7 bases line up with TRBD1. Losses at the gene ends were 5 bases for V and 8 bases for J; bases not matched to a gene: 5. This CDR3 has 12 amino acids. In germline, CDR1 is MDHEN, CDR2 SYDVKM. CDR3 nucleotides: TGTGCCAGCAGTGTCGGAGGGGGCGGCTACACCTTC. Protein sequence: CASSVGGGGYTF.

The chain joins TRBV19 to TRBJ1-2, with D maybe TRBD1 (5 bases). This CDR3 region has 14 residues. Germline CDR1 reads LNHDA; CDR2 reads SQIVND (reference sequence). The V and J ends lost 4 bases and 4 bases respectively, with 13 bases between them. The CDR3 bases are TGTGCCAGTAGTAGTACCCTCGACAGCTATGGCTACACCTTC. Its protein product is CASSSTLDSYGYTF.

The chain carries TRBV5-6 and TRBJ1-4, with D possibly TRBD1 on 5 matching bases. The germline CDR1 and CDR2 sequences are SGHDT and YYEEEE. Trimming removed 2 bases from V and 8 bases from J, with 10 bases in between. This CDR3 region has 13 residues. The CDR3 sequence: CASSFWEGEKLFF. In nucleotides, the CDR3 is TGTGCCAGCAGCTTCTGGGAGGGGGAAAAACTGTTTTTT.

The chain combines TRBV7-2 with TRBJ1-2; D is unclear. V lost 3 bases and J 1 base, leaving 6 bases between the germline ends. Per the germline V gene, CDR1 is SGHTA and CDR2 is FQGNSA. This CDR3 has 13 amino acids. For the CDR3, the DNA is TGTGCCAGCAGCTTCTACGATAACTATGGCTACACCTTC. The encoded protein is CASSFYDNYGYTF.

The chain couples TRBV27 to TRBJ2-2; no definite D call. V was trimmed by 1 base and J by 0 bases, leaving 9 bases between them. Germline V gives CDR1 MNHEY, CDR2 SMNVEV (reference sequence). This CDR3 is 16 amino acids long. The CDR3 DNA reads TGTGCCAGCAGTTTATGGAGCCACTCGAACACCGGGGAGCTGTTTTTT. Protein product: CASSLWSHSNTGELFF.

This clone was seen once. The chain has TRBV6-5 and TRBJ2-5, with 9 bases lining up with TRBD1. The CDR3 has 15 residues. Germline loops: CDR1 MNHEY, CDR2 SVGAGI. V dropped 7 bases and J dropped 1; count of bases not matched to a gene: 7. CDR3 sequence: CASTPGQGGQETQYF. In DNA form, the CDR3 reads TGTGCCAGCACCCCGGGACAGGGCGGCCAAGAGACCCAGTACTTC.

V usage is TRBV15 and J usage is TRBJ2-5, with D possibly TRBD2 on 6 matching bases. V lost 4 bases to trimming and J lost 6 bases, with 15 bases between them. Germline CDR1 reads LNHNV; CDR2 reads YYDKDF (reference sequence). The CDR3 is made up of 14 amino acids. The CDR3 region is CATSTPGAGQTQYF. CDR3 coding DNA: TGTGCCACCAGCACCCCCGGGGCGGGGCAGACCCAGTACTTC. The entire variable domain, with the rest obtained from reference TRBV15 and TRBJ2-5, is as follows: DAMVIQNPRYQVTQFGKPVTLSCSQTLNHNVMYWYQQKSSQAPKLLFHYYDKDFNNEADTPDNFQSRRPNTSFCFLDIRSPGLGDTAMYLCATSTPGAGQTQYFGPGTRLLVL.

The chain has TRBV5-1 and TRBJ2-1; no reliable D call. The CDR3 has 14 amino acids. Trimming removed 4 bases from V and 3 bases from J, with 11 bases in between. Looked up from germline, CDR1 is SGHRS and CDR2 is YFSETQ. The CDR3 reads CASSRPGHYNEQFF. The CDR3 DNA follows: TGCGCCAGCAGCAGACCGGGCCACTACAATGAGCAGTTCTTC.

The chain recombines TRBV7-8 with TRBJ2-2, with 7 bases that match TRBD2. The V gene end was trimmed by 1 base and the J gene end by 7 bases; junction bases not matched to a gene: 9. This CDR3 comprises 16 residues. Germline lookup yields CDR1 SGHVS and CDR2 FQNEAQ. The CDR3, as DNA: TGTGCCAGCAGCTTAGTACCCGGGAGGATGGTCGGGGAGCTGTTTTTT. Its translation: CASSLVPGRMVGELFF.

The CDR3 sequence: CASTLRGGREQFF. DNA for the CDR3: TGTGCCAGCACTTTACGGGGGGGCCGCGAGCAGTTCTTC. The J gene is TRBJ2-1, the V gene TRBV6-5; TRBD2 matches 8 bases. This CDR3 is 13 amino acids long. Per germline, CDR1 MNHEY and CDR2 SVGAGI. V lost 7 bases and J lost 10; bases outside the gene matches: 9.

The chain combines TRBV5-1 with TRBJ1-2; possible D gene TRBD1, 5 bases. The germline CDR1 and CDR2 sequences are SGHRS and YFSETQ. The CDR3 has 15 residues. Between the trimmed V and J ends, which lost 1 base and 6 bases, there was a span of 16 bases. The CDR3 sequence is CASSLTGRGEDGYTF. The CDR3 DNA reads as TGCGCCAGCAGCTTGACGGGAAGGGGCGAGGATGGCTACACCTTC.

The chain couples TRBV27 to TRBJ2-1; TRBD2 aligns across 7 bases. This CDR3 has 17 amino acids. CDR1 MNHEY and CDR2 SMNVEV come from the germline V gene (reference sequence). V dropped 3 bases and J dropped 0; count of bases not matched to a gene: 8. The CDR3 reads CASSFYERGGSYNEQFF. In DNA, the CDR3 is TGTGCCAGCAGTTTCTACGAGCGGGGCGGCTCCTACAATGAGCAGTTCTTC.

V usage is TRBV7-9 and J usage is TRBJ1-1; possible D gene TRBD1, 5 bases. Trimming pared 4 bases from V and 3 bases from J, leaving 12 bases between. Germline V lookup: CDR1 SEHNR, CDR2 FQNEAQ (reference sequence). This CDR3 comprises 14 residues. This chain's CDR3 is CASSSTTADTEAFF. The DNA of the CDR3 is TGTGCCAGCAGCTCGACGACAGCGGACACTGAAGCTTTCTTT. Looking up the rest from reference TRBV7-9 and TRBJ1-1 gives the full variable domain: DTGVSQNPRHKITKRGQNVTFRCDPISEHNRLYWYRQTLGQGPEFLTYFQNEAQLEKSRLLSDRFSAERPKGSFSTLEIQRTEQGDSAMYLCASSSTTADTEAFFGQGTRLTVV.

The chain joins TRBV28 to TRBJ2-5; D is undetermined. Germline V gene data show CDR1 as MDHEN and CDR2 as SYDVKM. CDR3 size: 13 residues. V lost 5 bases, J lost 4 bases, and 11 bases lay in between. Written as DNA, the CDR3 is TGTGCCAGCAGTCCCCAGGTGATAGAGACCCAGTACTTC. Translated: CASSPQVIETQYF.

The chain carries TRBV11-2 and TRBJ2-7; D ambiguous. The CDR3 loop spans 13 amino acids. V lost 2 bases and J lost 0, with 5 bases in between. Germline V lookup: CDR1 SGHAT, CDR2 FQNNGV. The DNA for the CDR3 is TGTGCCAGCAGCTTATCTGCCTCCTACGAGCAGTACTTC. Protein product: CASSLSASYEQYF.

V usage is TRBV9 and J usage is TRBJ1-1; D is ambiguous. The CDR3 extends over 14 amino acids. In germline, CDR1 is SGDLS, CDR2 YYNGEE. Trimming took 2 bases from V and 1 from J, leaving 9 bases between them. CDR3 protein: CASSVQVSNTEAFF. Written as DNA, the CDR3 is TGTGCCAGCAGCGTCCAGGTATCGAACACTGAAGCTTTCTTT.

The rearrangement joins TRBV19 to TRBJ2-1, with D hard to call. V lost 5 bases and J 9 bases, leaving 8 bases between the germline ends. The CDR3 covers 11 residues. CDR1 is LNHDA, CDR2 SQIVND, per germline (reference sequence). CDR3 nucleotides: TGTGCCAGTAGTGGTTACGGTGAGCAGTTCTTC. This encodes CASSGYGEQFF.

The chain has TRBV24-1 and TRBJ2-5, with D unclear. The germline V gene encodes CDR1 KGHDR and CDR2 SFDVKD. V shed 0 bases and J shed 1 base, with 11 bases lying between them. The CDR3 is made up of 16 amino acids. The CDR3 is CATSDLGNSFQETQYF. In DNA form, the CDR3 reads TGTGCCACCAGTGATTTGGGCAACTCCTTCCAAGAGACCCAGTACTTC.

The genes are TRBV7-9 and TRBJ1-1, with D tentatively TRBD1 (6 bases). V shed 6 bases and J shed 5 bases, with 28 bases lying between them. The CDR3 spans 18 residues. Germline CDR1 and CDR2: SEHNR and FQNEAQ (reference sequence). This chain's CDR3 is CASSYSPGAGYTRTEAFF. The CDR3 region has the DNA TGTGCCAGCAGTTATAGTCCAGGGGCGGGGTACACGCGGACTGAAGCTTTCTTT.